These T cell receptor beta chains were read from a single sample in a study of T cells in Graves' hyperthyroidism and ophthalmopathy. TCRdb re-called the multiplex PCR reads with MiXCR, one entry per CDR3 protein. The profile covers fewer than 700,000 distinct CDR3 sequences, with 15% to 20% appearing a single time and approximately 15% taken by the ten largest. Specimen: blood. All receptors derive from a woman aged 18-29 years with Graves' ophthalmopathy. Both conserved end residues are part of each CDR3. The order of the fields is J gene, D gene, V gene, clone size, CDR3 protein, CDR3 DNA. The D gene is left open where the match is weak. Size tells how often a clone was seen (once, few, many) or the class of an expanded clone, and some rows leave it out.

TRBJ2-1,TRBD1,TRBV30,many,CAWDRDNEQFF,TGTGCCTGGGACAGGGACAATGAGCAGTTCTTC
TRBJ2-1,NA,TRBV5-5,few,CASSWGRMSSYNEQFF,TGTGCCAGCAGCTGGGGTCGAATGAGCTCCTACAATGAGCAGTTCTTC
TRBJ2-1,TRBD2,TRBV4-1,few,CASSQPLAGGFPYNEQFF,TGCGCCAGCAGCCAACCCCTAGCGGGGGGGTTCCCCTACAATGAGCAGTTCTTC
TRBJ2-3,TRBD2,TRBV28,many,CASSFESSGGALNTQYF,TGTGCCAGCAGTTTTGAGTCTAGCGGGGGGGCGTTAAATACGCAGTATTTT
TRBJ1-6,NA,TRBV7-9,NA,CASSPSGAGNSPLHF,TGTGCCAGCAGCCCCTCGGGGGCAGGTAATTCACCCCTCCACTTT
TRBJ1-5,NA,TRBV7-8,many,CASSLARAAPNQPQHF,TGTGCCAGCAGCTTAGCCCGGGCCGCACCCAATCAGCCCCAGCATTTT
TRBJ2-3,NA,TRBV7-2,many,CASSLYRVAAGGSTDTQYF,TGTGCCAGCAGCTTATACAGGGTAGCAGCCGGGGGTAGCACAGATACGCAGTATTTT
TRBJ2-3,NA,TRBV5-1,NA,CASSSRQISGTDTQYF,TGCGCCAGCAGCAGCCGACAGATCTCGGGCACAGATACGCAGTATTTT
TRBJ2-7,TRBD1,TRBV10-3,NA,CAISESGTAGDEQYF,TGTGCCATCAGTGAGTCGGGGACAGCAGGGGACGAGCAGTACTTC
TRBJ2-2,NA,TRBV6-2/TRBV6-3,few,CASSSLVGELFF,TGTGCCAGCAGTTCGTTGGTCGGGGAGCTGTTTTTT
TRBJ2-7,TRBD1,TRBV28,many,CASSLPVLGLGGHEQYF,TGTGCCAGCAGCTTACCGGTTTTGGGATTAGGGGGCCATGAGCAGTACTTC
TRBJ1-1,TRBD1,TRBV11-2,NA,CASSFGTGYPEAFF,TGTGCCAGCAGCTTTGGGACAGGGTACCCTGAAGCTTTCTTT
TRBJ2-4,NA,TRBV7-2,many,CASSFGQKNIQYF,TGTGCCAGCAGCTTCGGACAGAAAAACATTCAGTACTTC
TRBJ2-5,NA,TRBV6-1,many,CASRKKGGYQETQYF,TGTGCCAGCAGGAAAAAAGGGGGTTACCAAGAGACCCAGTACTTC
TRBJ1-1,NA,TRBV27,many,CASSFGGSGEYAEAFF,TGTGCCAGCAGTTTCGGGGGATCTGGGGAGTATGCTGAAGCTTTCTTT
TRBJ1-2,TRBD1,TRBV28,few,CASSLLGQPNLYGYTF,TGTGCCAGCAGTTTATTGGGACAGCCGAATCTCTATGGCTACACCTTC
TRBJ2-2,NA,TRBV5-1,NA,CASSGEVPNTGELFF,TGCGCCAGCAGCGGTGAAGTACCGAACACCGGGGAGCTGTTTTTT
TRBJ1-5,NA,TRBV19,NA,CASSKGAGLLSNQPQHF,TGTGCCAGTAGTAAAGGGGCTGGGCTCCTAAGCAATCAGCCCCAGCATTTT
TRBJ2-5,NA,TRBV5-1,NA,CASSQTTGGLQETQYF,TGCGCCAGCAGCCAAACTACCGGCGGGTTGCAAGAGACCCAGTACTTC
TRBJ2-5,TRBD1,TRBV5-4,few,CASSRDRGVQETQYF,TGTGCCAGCAGCCGGGACAGGGGTGTACAAGAGACCCAGTACTTC
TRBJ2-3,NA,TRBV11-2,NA,CASSLRVAGANTDTQYF,TGTGCCAGCAGCTTAAGGGTTGCAGGGGCTAACACAGATACGCAGTATTTT
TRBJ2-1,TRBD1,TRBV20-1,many,CSARPSSGTATNEQFF,TGCAGTGCTAGACCCTCCTCCGGGACAGCGACCAATGAGCAGTTCTTC
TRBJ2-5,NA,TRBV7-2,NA,CASSTPPGGRETQYF,TGTGCCAGCAGCACACCCCCGGGCGGCCGAGAGACCCAGTACTTC
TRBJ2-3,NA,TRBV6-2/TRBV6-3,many,CASSYAVSRVGSDTQYF,TGTGCCAGCAGTTACGCCGTCTCCAGGGTAGGGTCGGATACGCAGTATTTT
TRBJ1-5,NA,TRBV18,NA,CASSPRMGRGFYSNQPQHF,TGTGCCAGCTCACCACGTATGGGCAGGGGATTCTATAGCAATCAGCCCCAGCATTTT
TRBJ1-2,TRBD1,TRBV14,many,CASSSLGQGKYDYGYTF,TGTGCCAGCAGCAGTCTGGGACAGGGGAAGTATGACTATGGCTACACCTTC
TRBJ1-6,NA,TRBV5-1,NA,CASSTGIGGQSSPLHF,TGCGCCAGCAGCACCGGCATTGGTGGGCAGAGTTCACCCCTCCACTTT
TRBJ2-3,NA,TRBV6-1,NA,CASSEERGTDTQYF,TGTGCCAGCAGTGAAGAGCGGGGCACAGATACGCAGTATTTT
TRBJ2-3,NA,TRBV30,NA,CAGEWGGTDTQYF,TGTGCCGGGGAGTGGGGGGGCACAGATACGCAGTATTTT